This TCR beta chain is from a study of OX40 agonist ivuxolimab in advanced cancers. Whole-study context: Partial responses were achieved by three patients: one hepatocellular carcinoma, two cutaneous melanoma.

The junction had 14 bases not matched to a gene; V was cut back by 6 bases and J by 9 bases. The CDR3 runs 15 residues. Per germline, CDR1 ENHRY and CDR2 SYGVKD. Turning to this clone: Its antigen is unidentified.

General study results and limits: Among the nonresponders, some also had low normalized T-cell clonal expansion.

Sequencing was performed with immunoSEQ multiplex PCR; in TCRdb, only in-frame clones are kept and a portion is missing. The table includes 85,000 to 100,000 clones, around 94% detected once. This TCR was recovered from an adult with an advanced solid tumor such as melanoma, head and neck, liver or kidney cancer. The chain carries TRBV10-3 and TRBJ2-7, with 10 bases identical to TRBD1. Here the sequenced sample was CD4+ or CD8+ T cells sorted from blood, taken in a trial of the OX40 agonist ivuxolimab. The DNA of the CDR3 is TGTGCCATCAGGAATCCGGGACAGGGGCACCTCAGGCAGTACTTC. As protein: CAIRNPGQGHLRQYF.